What follows are 5 T cell receptor beta chains derived from one specimen sequenced in a study of vaccination effects on CD4 cells after COVID-19. The authors isolated CD4+ T cells after roughly eleven days of culture. Their antigens are not known. Clones were sequenced by immunoSEQ multiplex PCR, and TCRdb holds only the in-frame ones, with some missing. Of 70,000 or so clones listed, 70% to 80% are singletons. The starting material was CD4+ T cells from PBMCs cultured without peptide, obtained before COVID-19 vaccination. The receptor source for this set is a human donor who received a COVID-19 vaccine.

The J gene is TRBJ2-3, the V gene TRBV2; 7 nucleotides match TRBD1. V lost 6 bases to trimming and J lost 8 bases; unmatched junction nucleotides: 14. From germline, CDR1 is SNHLY and CDR2 FYNNEI. The CDR3 is 15 amino acids. The CDR3 here is CASRPGQAGGLTQYF. In DNA form, the CDR3 reads TGTGCCAGCAGACCTGGACAGGCTGGTGGTCTTACGCAGTATTTT.

The J gene is TRBJ1-5, the V gene TRBV10-3; D possibly corresponds to TRBD1 (6 bases). Looked up from germline, CDR1 is ENHRY and CDR2 is SYGVKD. Trimming removed 5 bases from V and 0 bases from J, with 11 bases in between. This CDR3 comprises 15 residues. DNA of the CDR3: TGTGCCATCAGTCCCGGACAGATTAGCAATCAGCCCCAGCATTTT. Translation gives CAISPGQISNQPQHF.

This chain joins TRBV19 and TRBJ1-1, with 8 nucleotides matching TRBD1. The CDR3 is made up of 13 amino acids. V trimming: 6 bases; J trimming: 6 bases; junction bases outside the gene matches: 6. Looked up from germline, CDR1 is LNHDA and CDR2 is SQIVND (reference sequence). CDR3 amino acids: CASSRGLESEAFF. The CDR3 nucleotides read TGTGCCAGTAGCAGGGGGCTCGAGTCTGAAGCTTTCTTT.

This clone occurred once. The chain combines TRBV10-1 with TRBJ2-3, with D maybe TRBD2 (7 bases). The CDR3 loop spans 14 amino acids. CDR1 is WNHNN and CDR2 is SYGVQD in the germline V gene (reference sequence). With 3 bases removed from V and 5 bases from J, the gap between germline ends came to 12 bases. The CDR3: CASSDRGAGDTQYF. The CDR3 DNA is TGCGCCAGCAGTGATCGGGGGGCCGGAGATACGCAGTATTTT.

This rearrangement joins TRBV18 to TRBJ2-5; TRBD2 aligns across 8 bases. Germline loops: CDR1 KGHSH, CDR2 LQKENI. This CDR3 is 13 amino acids long. The V segment lost 4 bases and the J segment 5 bases; nucleotides outside the gene matches: 3. The CDR3 region has the DNA TGTGCCAGCTCACGGAGCGGGGGCGAGACCCAGTACTTC. Translated, it gives CASSRSGGETQYF.